This T cell receptor (beta chain) was recovered during a study of CD8 T cells in Susac syndrome. Controls were drawn from healthy donors and were matched for age and sex. An input of about 0.5 to 1 ug of RNA was subjected to reverse transcription using random hexamers. TCRdb reprocessed the immunoSEQ multiplex PCR reads with MiXCR, giving one entry per CDR3 protein. The sample gives some 170,000 distinct CDR3 sequences, roughly 95% of which show up once; more than 0.1% is in the top ten. CDR1 is DFQATT and CDR2 is SNEGSKA in the germline V gene (reference sequence). With 3 bases removed from V and 6 bases from J, the gap between germline ends came to 9 bases. This CDR3 is 12 amino acids long.

Sequencing was performed on CD4+ T cells from PBMCs. The origin of this receptor is a human donor in good health. The rearrangement links TRBV20-1 to TRBJ1-5, with D unresolved. This CDR3 reads CSASGVSQPQHF. The CDR3 nucleotides read TGCAGTGCTAGCGGGGTAAGTCAGCCCCAGCATTTT.